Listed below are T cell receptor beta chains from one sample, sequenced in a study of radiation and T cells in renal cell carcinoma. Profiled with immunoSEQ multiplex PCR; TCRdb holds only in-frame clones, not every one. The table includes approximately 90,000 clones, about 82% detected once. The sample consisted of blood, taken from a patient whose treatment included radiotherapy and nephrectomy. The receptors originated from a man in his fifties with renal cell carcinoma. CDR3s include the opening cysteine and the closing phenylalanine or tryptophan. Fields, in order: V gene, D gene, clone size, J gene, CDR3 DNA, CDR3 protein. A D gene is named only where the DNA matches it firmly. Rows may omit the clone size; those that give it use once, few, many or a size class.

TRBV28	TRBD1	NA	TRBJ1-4	TGTGCCAGCAGTTCAGACGCGGGGACAGGGGGCGAGGTGTTTTTT	CASSSDAGTGGEVFF
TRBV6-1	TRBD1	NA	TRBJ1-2	TGTGCCAGCAGTGAAGACAGGGGATTAGATGGCTACACCTTC	CASSEDRGLDGYTF
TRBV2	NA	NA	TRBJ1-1	TGTGCCAGCAGTATACAGGGATACTCAGAAGCTTTCTTT	CASSIQGYSEAFF
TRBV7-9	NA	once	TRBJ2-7	TGTGCCAGCAGCCCCTCGGTAGCGAGCACCTACGAGCAGTACTTC	CASSPSVASTYEQYF
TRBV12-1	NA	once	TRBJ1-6	TGTGCCAGCAGCCCTGACAGGGGGCGGACAAATTCACCCCTCCACTTT	CASSPDRGRTNSPLHF
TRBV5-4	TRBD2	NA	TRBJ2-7	TGTGCCAGCAGCCCTTCGACTAGCGGGTCCTACGAGCAGTACTTC	CASSPSTSGSYEQYF
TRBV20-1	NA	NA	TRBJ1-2	TGCAGTGCCCACAGTGACTATGGCTACACCTTC	CSAHSDYGYTF
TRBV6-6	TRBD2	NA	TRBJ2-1	TGTGCCAGCAGTACCTTTAGCGGGGGCGGCAATGAGCAGTTCTTC	CASSTFSGGGNEQFF
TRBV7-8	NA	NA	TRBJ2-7	TGTGCCAGCAGCTTAGATGCGGGAATTGGTCGAAAGCAGTACTTC	CASSLDAGIGRKQYF
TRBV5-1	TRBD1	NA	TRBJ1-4	TGCGCCAGCAGCCTCGGACAGGCAACTAATGAAAAACTGTTTTTT	CASSLGQATNEKLFF
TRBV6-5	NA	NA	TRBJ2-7	TGTGCCAGCAGTGACTGGCGAGGGGACAACGAGCAGTACTTC	CASSDWRGDNEQYF
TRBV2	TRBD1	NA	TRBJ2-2	TGTGCCAGCAGTGATAGGGTGACAGGGGGAACCGGGGAGCTGTTTTTT	CASSDRVTGGTGELFF
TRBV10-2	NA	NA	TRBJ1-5	TGCGCCAGCAGTGACAGGGGAGGCAATCAGCCCCAGCATTTT	CASSDRGGNQPQHF
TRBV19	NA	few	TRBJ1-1	TGTGCCAGTAGTATCAACGGGGAAGCTTTCTTT	CASSINGEAFF
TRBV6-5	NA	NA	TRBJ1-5	TGTGCCAGCAGTTTCGGGGGTAGCAATCAGCCCCAGCATTTT	CASSFGGSNQPQHF
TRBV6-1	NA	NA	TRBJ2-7	TGTGCCAGCAGTGAACCCCCCCAGGGCAGGGGTGGCGAGCAGTACTTC	CASSEPPQGRGGEQYF
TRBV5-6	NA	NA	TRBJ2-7	TGTGCCAGCAGCTTGGATTGGGGGAGCTCCTACGAGCAGTACTTC	CASSLDWGSSYEQYF
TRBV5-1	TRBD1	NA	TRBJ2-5	TGCGCCAGCAGCTTGACAGGGGGAGAGGAGACCCAGTACTTC	CASSLTGGEETQYF
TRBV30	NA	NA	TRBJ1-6	TGTGCCTGGAGCCAAGTCTCCTATAATTCACCCCTCCACTTT	CAWSQVSYNSPLHF
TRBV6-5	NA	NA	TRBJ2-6	TGTGCCAGCAGTTACAGGGGTTCTGGGGCCAACGTCCTGACTTTC	CASSYRGSGANVLTF
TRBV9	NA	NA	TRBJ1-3	TGTGCCAGCAGCGCGCAGAACTCTGGAAACACCATATATTTT	CASSAQNSGNTIYF
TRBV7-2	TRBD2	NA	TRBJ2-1	TGTGCCAGCAGCTTAAGACTAGCGGGGTACAATGAGCAGTTCTTC	CASSLRLAGYNEQFF
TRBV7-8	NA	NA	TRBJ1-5	TGTGCCAGCAGCTTAGTAGGGTCTGGCAATCAGCCCCAGCATTTT	CASSLVGSGNQPQHF